These 13 T cell receptor beta chains were all obtained from the same sample, sequenced in a study of early T cells in non-severe SARS-CoV-2 infection (dated by TCRdb to the early 2020s). Libraries were prepared through 5' RACE. The sequencer was a NextSeq 500. TCRdb reprocessed the public reads (quality trimming at Q25 with fastp, clone calling with MiXCR) and kept in-frame beta chains. Records with the same CDR3 protein are collapsed into one entry carrying the most frequent genes and DNA. The sample table records about 23,000 distinct CDR3 sequences; 4.5% of these occur just once. The ten largest account for approximately 8.3% of the sample. Material for sequencing was whole blood. The receptors shown here come from an adult who was a healthcare worker with PCR-confirmed SARS-CoV-2 infection or an uninfected control (not recorded which).

The chain's CDR3 is CASSPDLQETQYF. The CDR3 DNA is TGTGCCAGCAGCCCGGACCTCCAAGAGACCCAGTACTTC. The J gene is TRBJ2-5, the V gene TRBV9, with D hard to call. The CDR3 is 13 amino acids. Germline lookup yields CDR1 SGDLS and CDR2 YYNGEE. V was shortened by 4 bases and J by 1 base, with 8 bases between the two germline ends.

This sequence joins TRBV20-1 and TRBJ2-6; maybe TRBD2 (6 bases). Germline V gene sequence: CDR1 DFQATT, CDR2 SNEGSKA (reference sequence). Trimming cost V 0 bases and J 0 bases, with 18 bases left between them. The CDR3 has 19 residues. CDR3 region: CSARDQKGLSPSGANVLTF. Here the CDR3 DNA reads TGCAGTGCTAGAGATCAGAAGGGACTTTCCCCCTCTGGGGCCAACGTCCTGACTTTC.

In this sample, this clonotype turned up a few times. The chain recombines TRBV6-2 or TRBV6-3 with TRBJ2-1; weak D call: TRBD2 (5 bases). The length of the CDR3 is 14 residues. Trimming pared 6 bases from V and 4 bases from J, leaving 13 bases between. The germline gives CDR1 MNHEY, CDR2 SVGEGT. The CDR3 is CASSFLRDYNEQFF. The DNA of the CDR3 is TGTGCCAGCAGCTTCCTGAGGGATTACAATGAGCAGTTCTTC.

The rearrangement uses TRBV6-6 and TRBJ1-3; D call uncertain. Germline loops: CDR1 MNHNY, CDR2 SVGAGI (reference sequence). V gave up 6 bases and J gave up 4 bases, with 10 bases separating them. This CDR3 comprises 13 residues. CDR3 residues: CASRDLIGNTIYF. CDR3 in DNA: TGTGCCAGCAGGGACTTGATCGGAAACACCATATATTTT.

This clonotype was counted many times. The genes are TRBV5-1 and TRBJ2-5, with 8 bases matching TRBD1. Germline lookup yields CDR1 SGHRS and CDR2 YFSETQ. The J segment lost 2 bases and the V segment lost 4 bases, leaving 7 bases of the junction unmatched. This CDR3 has 15 residues. The CDR3 sequence is CASSRNTGGQETQYF. The CDR3 DNA is TGCGCCAGCAGCCGCAATACAGGGGGACAAGAGACCCAGTACTTC.

This clonotype was recorded at least ten times. The V and J genes are TRBV12-3 or TRBV12-4 and TRBJ2-3, with 10 bases identical to TRBD2. Trimming cost V 8 bases and J 4 bases; bases outside gene matches: 6. CDR3 length equals 14 residues. In DNA, the CDR3 is TGTGCCAGCCGTCGAGCGGGGGGGTCAGATACGCAGTATTTT. Its protein is CASRRAGGSDTQYF.

Only a few counts were recorded for this clonotype. The chain combines TRBV10-2 with TRBJ2-3; D perhaps matches TRBD1 (6 bases). The V gene lost 6 bases and the J gene lost 4 bases, with 8 bases spanning the gap. The V gene's germline CDR1 is WSHSY and CDR2 SAAADI. The CDR3 totals 12 residues. The CDR3 region has the DNA TGCGCCAGCAGCAAGGGGGCAGATACGCAGTATTTT. Its protein is CASSKGADTQYF.

This clonotype was observed a few times. V gene TRBV28 combines with J gene TRBJ2-4; no clear D. CDR1 and CDR2 from the germline V gene are MDHEN and SYDVKM. Trimming took off 1 base at V and 1 base at J, with 2 bases between the two ends. The CDR3 spans 13 residues. The chain's CDR3 is CASSLYAKNIQYF. The CDR3 DNA reads as TGTGCCAGCAGTTTATATGCCAAAAACATTCAGTACTTC.

This clonotype has a handful of counts. V and J are TRBV6-2 or TRBV6-3 and TRBJ2-3; D unresolved. Deletions cut 0 bases from V and 3 bases from J, with 7 bases between. This CDR3 has 14 amino acids. CDR1 and CDR2 from the germline V gene are MNHEY and SVGEGT. CDR3 region: CASSYSGLTDTQYF. The CDR3 DNA follows: TGTGCCAGCAGTTACTCGGGCCTGACAGATACGCAGTATTTT.

The V call is TRBV4-1, the J call TRBJ1-1; D uncertain. Trimming took off 1 base at V and 2 bases at J, with 5 bases between the two ends. CDR3 size: 13 residues. CDR1 and CDR2 from the germline V gene are MGHRA and YSYEKL. The CDR3 spells CASSQVHNTEAFF. CDR3 bases: TGCGCCAGCAGCCAAGTTCATAACACTGAAGCTTTCTTT.

This clonotype has ten or more counts. The genes are TRBV7-2 and TRBJ2-2; maybe TRBD1 (5 bases). The CDR3 is 13 residues long. Germline V gene data show CDR1 as SGHTA and CDR2 as FQGNSA. With 9 bases removed from V and 3 bases from J, the gap between germline ends came to 11 bases. The DNA for the CDR3 is TGTGCCAGTAGGCAGGGTGACACCGGGGAGCTGTTTTTT. It translates to CASRQGDTGELFF.

In its sample, this clonotype is medium-sized. V gene TRBV9 combines with J gene TRBJ2-7, with D perhaps TRBD2 (5 bases). V lost 0 bases, J lost 2 bases, and 12 bases lay in between. CDR3 size: 15 residues. CDR1 and CDR2 from the germline V gene are SGDLS and YYNGEE. The CDR3, as DNA: TGTGCCAGCAGCGTAGATCCAGACTACGCCTACGAGCAGTACTTC. Amino acids: CASSVDPDYAYEQYF. Based on the CDR3 plus reference TRBV9 and TRBJ2-7, the full variable domain is DSGVTQTPKHLITATGQRVTLRCSPRSGDLSVYWYQQSLDQGLQFLIQYYNGEERAKGNILERFSAQQFPDLHSELNLSSLELGDSALYFCASSVDPDYAYEQYFGPGTRLTVT.

This clonotype was detected many times. V usage is TRBV29-1 and J usage is TRBJ2-1; TRBD1 agrees at 8 bases. With 4 bases clipped from V and 5 bases from J, the junction kept 4 bases outside the gene matches. Germline CDR1 and CDR2: SQVTM and ANQGSEA. The CDR3 has 13 amino acids. For the CDR3, the DNA is TGCAGCGTTGGGAGGGACAGGAACAATGAGCAGTTCTTC. Translation gives CSVGRDRNNEQFF.